Below, 19 T cell receptor beta chains from the same sample are listed, as sequenced in a study of breast tumors, draining lymph nodes, adjacent tissues. Via MiXCR, TCRdb re-called the multiplex PCR reads, giving one row per CDR3 protein. The sample yields some 170,000 distinct CDR3 sequences, more than 25% seen once. Axillary draining lymph nodes of breast cancer patients supplied the node samples. Sequencing was performed on axillary lymph node tissue. These receptors came from a female donor with breast cancer. Some clones in this sample may be carry-over from other donors' samples.

The chain carries TRBV15 and TRBJ2-7; D gene uncertain. Per germline, CDR1 LNHNV and CDR2 YYDKDF (reference sequence). The V gene lost 0 bases and the J gene lost 2 bases, with 8 bases spanning the gap. The CDR3 has 14 amino acids. This CDR3 reads CATSRDVGTYEQYF. In nucleotides, the CDR3 is TGTGCCACCAGCAGAGATGTAGGTACCTACGAGCAGTACTTC.

The J gene is TRBJ2-2, the V gene TRBV24-1; 7 bases agree with TRBD1. V was pared by 4 bases and J by 4 bases, with 5 bases of the junction left unmatched. This CDR3 comprises 15 residues. Germline-derived CDR1 and CDR2 are KGHDR and SFDVKD. The CDR3: CATSEGTGATGELFF. In DNA form, the CDR3 reads TGTGCCACCAGTGAGGGAACAGGGGCCACCGGGGAGCTGTTTTTT.

The sample holds a few counts of this clonotype. With a much larger clone just one base away, this may be a read error. The chain recombines TRBV6-6 with TRBJ2-3; D unresolved. The CDR3 spans 13 residues. Germline V lookup: CDR1 MNHNY, CDR2 SVGAGI (reference sequence). Trimming cost V 5 bases and J 4 bases, with 10 bases left between them. CDR3 in DNA: TGTGCCAGCAGTCACGTGGAGCCAGATACGCAGTATTTT. Protein: CASSHVEPDTQYF.

This clonotype came up many times. The gene calls are TRBV4-2 and TRBJ2-6; no reliable D call. With 2 bases removed from V and 1 base from J, the gap between germline ends came to 6 bases. The germline V gene encodes CDR1 LGHNA and CDR2 YNFKEQ. The CDR3 covers 15 residues. The DNA of the CDR3 is TGTGCCAGCAGCCAAACGGCATCTGGGGCCAACGTCCTGACTTTC. Its translation: CASSQTASGANVLTF.

With respect to this clonotype: A junction end diverges from the germline sequence, so it may reflect a read error. The gene calls are TRBV9 and TRBJ2-2; possibly TRBD2 for D (5 bases). CDR1 and CDR2 (germline): SGDLS, YYNGEE. The CDR3 runs 16 residues. In DNA form, the CDR3 reads TGTGCCGGCAGCTTTACGACGGGGTCTTCCACCGAGGAGCTGTTTTTT. This gives the protein CAGSFTTGSSTEELFF.

This clonotype was found many times. The V call is TRBV6-5, the J call TRBJ1-2; tentatively, D is TRBD1 (6 bases). From germline, CDR1 is MNHEY and CDR2 SVGAGI. V shed 7 bases and J shed 5 bases, with 20 bases lying between them. The CDR3 spans 15 residues. The CDR3 bases are TGTGCCAGCACCCGGACAGCCTCCAGTACTTATGGCTACACCTTC. Its protein product is CASTRTASSTYGYTF.

In its sample, this clonotype was seen many times. J is TRBJ2-7 and V is TRBV29-1, with TRBD1 as a possible D gene (6 bases). The CDR3 is 15 amino acids. The V end lost 0 bases, the J end lost 7 bases, and 19 bases lay between the germline ends. From germline, CDR1 is SQVTM and CDR2 ANQGSEA. The CDR3 loop is CSVEDLGQGSREQYF. The CDR3 DNA follows: TGCAGCGTTGAAGACCTCGGCCAGGGGAGTAGGGAGCAGTACTTC.

A note on this clonotype: A much larger clone differs by one base, so this may be a read error. The V and J genes are TRBV5-5 and TRBJ1-4; possibly TRBD1 for D (5 bases). The germline CDR1 and CDR2 sequences are SGHKS and YYEKEE (reference sequence). V dropped 0 bases and J dropped 8 bases, with 20 bases sitting between them. This CDR3 comprises 17 residues. The CDR3 sequence: CASSLAPPTVPREKLFF. The CDR3 DNA reads TGTGCCAGCAGCTTGGCCCCGCCGACAGTCCCCCGGGAAAAACTGTTTTTT.

This clonotype was detected once. This CDR3 fails to terminate in the conserved phenylalanine or tryptophan, so it likely reflects a read error. The chain uses TRBV24-1 and TRBJ2-5; D is undetermined. Germline V gene data show CDR1 as KGHDR and CDR2 as SFDVKD. The CDR3 is 13 residues long. For the CDR3, the DNA is TGCGCCACCAGTGATTCAGGACGAGAGACCCAGTACCTC. The encoded protein is CATSDSGRETQYL.

The V gene is TRBV5-5, the J gene TRBJ1-2; 9 bases agree with TRBD1. CDR3 length: 16 residues. Germline loops: CDR1 SGHKS, CDR2 YYEKEE (reference sequence). The V and J ends lost 4 bases and 2 bases, in that order; junction bases with no gene match: 9. The CDR3: CASSPRQGGTNYGYTF. Written as DNA, the CDR3 is TGTGCCAGCAGCCCACGACAGGGGGGGACGAACTATGGCTACACCTTC.

In its sample, this clonotype was seen many times. The gene calls are TRBV30 and TRBJ2-7; 7 bases match TRBD1. Germline V gene data show CDR1 as GTSNPN and CDR2 as SVGIG (reference sequence). Trimming cost V 0 bases and J 1 base; bases outside gene matches: 6. The CDR3 contains 15 residues. The DNA of the CDR3 is TGTGCCTGGAGTGTATGGTCGGACAGGTCCTACGAGCAGTACTTC. This codes for CAWSVWSDRSYEQYF.

As DNA, the CDR3 is TGTGCCAGCAGGACAGGGGGTCAAGAGACCCAGTACTTC. This codes for CASRTGGQETQYF. The rearrangement joins TRBV2 to TRBJ2-5; 9 bases are shared with TRBD1. There are 13 residues in the CDR3. The V and J ends lost 6 bases and 2 bases, in that order; junction bases with no gene match: 1. Germline V gene sequence: CDR1 SNHLY, CDR2 FYNNEI.

This clonotype occurred a few times. Likely a read error: the CDR3 ends without its conserved phenylalanine or tryptophan. This chain joins TRBV19 and TRBJ2-3; D possibly matches TRBD1 or TRBD2 (6 bases each). Trimming shortened V by 10 bases and J by 2 bases, and 16 bases separated the two germline ends. Germline V gene lookup returns CDR1 LNHDA and CDR2 SQIVND (reference sequence). This CDR3 has 14 amino acids. The CDR3: CATKRGPSTDTQYS. DNA of the CDR3: TGTGCCACCAAACGGGGGCCGTCCACAGATACGCAGTATTCT.

This clonotype occurred many times. The chain employs TRBV20-1 and TRBJ2-7, with a possible D match to TRBD2 (5 bases). CDR3 length: 16 amino acids. Trimming shortened V by 3 bases and J by 2 bases, and 20 bases separated the two germline ends. Germline V gives CDR1 DFQATT, CDR2 SNEGSKA (reference sequence). This chain's CDR3 is CSASIIRTSQPYEQYF. For the CDR3, the DNA is TGCAGTGCTAGTATTATAAGGACTTCCCAGCCCTACGAGCAGTACTTC.

Comments on this clonotype: The junction shows a germline mismatch at one end, possibly a read error. The chain carries TRBV28 and TRBJ2-7; 7 nucleotides agree with TRBD2. The CDR3 spans 15 residues. Germline V lookup: CDR1 MDHEN, CDR2 SYDVKM. CDR3 sequence: CASSLTSGNSYEQCF. The CDR3, as DNA: TGTGCCAGCAGTTTAACCAGCGGGAACTCCTACGAGCAGTGCTTC.

For this clonotype: A much bigger clone sits one base away, suggesting this may be a read error. V gene TRBV5-1 combines with J gene TRBJ2-5; 8 bases agree with TRBD2. The germline CDR1 and CDR2 sequences are SGHRS and YFSETQ. The CDR3 contains 14 residues. V shed 1 base and J 9 bases; nucleotides not matched to a gene: 8. The CDR3 protein is CASSLQTSEEAQYF. The CDR3 DNA sequence: TGCGCCAGCAGCTTGCAGACTAGCGAGGAGGCCCAGTACTTC.

V and J are TRBV9 and TRBJ2-5, with D unresolved. Per germline, CDR1 SGDLS and CDR2 YYNGEE. The germline V and J ends were trimmed by 0 bases and 0 bases, with 9 bases remaining between them. The CDR3 contains 15 residues. The CDR3 DNA reads as TGTGCCAGCAGCGTAGCTACGGAGAACCAAGAGACCCAGTACTTC. The encoded protein is CASSVATENQETQYF.

The rearrangement joins TRBV7-9 to TRBJ2-2, with D perhaps given as TRBD1 or TRBD2 (5 bases each). The germline gives CDR1 SEHNR, CDR2 FQNEAQ (reference sequence). The V and J ends lost 5 bases and 1 base respectively, with 14 bases between them. This CDR3 is built from 16 residues. Written as DNA, the CDR3 is TGTGCCAGCAGCCTCGAGGGGAATCTGAACACCGGGGAGCTGTTTTTT. Translated, it gives CASSLEGNLNTGELFF.

This chain joins TRBV19 and TRBJ2-3; TRBD2 matches 10 bases. V was pared by 5 bases and J by 5 bases, with 4 bases of the junction left unmatched. Germline assignment: CDR1 LNHDA and CDR2 SQIVND (reference sequence). The CDR3 is 14 amino acids. The DNA for the CDR3 is TGTGCCAGTAGTTGGCGACTAGCGGGAGATACGCAGTATTTT. Translated: CASSWRLAGDTQYF. Variable domain in full (rest from reference TRBV19 and TRBJ2-3): DGGITQSPKYLFRKEGQNVTLSCEQNLNHDAMYWYRQDPGQGLRLIYYSQIVNDFQKGDIAEGYSVSREKKESFPLTVTSAQKNPTAFYLCASSWRLAGDTQYFGPGTRLTVL.